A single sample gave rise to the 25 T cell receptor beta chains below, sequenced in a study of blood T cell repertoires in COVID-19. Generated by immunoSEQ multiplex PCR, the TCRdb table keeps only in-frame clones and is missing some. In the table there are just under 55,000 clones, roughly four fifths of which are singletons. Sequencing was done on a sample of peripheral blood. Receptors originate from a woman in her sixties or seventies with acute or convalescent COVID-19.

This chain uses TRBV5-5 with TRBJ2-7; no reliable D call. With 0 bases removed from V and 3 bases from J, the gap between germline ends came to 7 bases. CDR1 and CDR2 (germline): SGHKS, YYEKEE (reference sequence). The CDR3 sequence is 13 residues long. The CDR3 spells CASSLGRFYEQYF. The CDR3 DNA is TGTGCCAGCAGCTTGGGCAGGTTCTACGAGCAGTACTTC.

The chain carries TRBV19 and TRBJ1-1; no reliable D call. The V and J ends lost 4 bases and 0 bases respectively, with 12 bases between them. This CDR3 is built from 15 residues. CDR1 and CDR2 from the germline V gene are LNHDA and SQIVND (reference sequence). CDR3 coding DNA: TGTGCCAGTAGTACTCAAGGCGGAATGAACACTGAAGCTTTCTTT. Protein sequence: CASSTQGGMNTEAFF.

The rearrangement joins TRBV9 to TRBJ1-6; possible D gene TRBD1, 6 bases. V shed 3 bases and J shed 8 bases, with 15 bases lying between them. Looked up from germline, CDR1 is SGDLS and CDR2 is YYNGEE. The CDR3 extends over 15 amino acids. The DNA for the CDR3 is TGTGCCAGCAGCGCCACAGGGAATGCGGATTCACCCCTCCACTTT. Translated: CASSATGNADSPLHF.

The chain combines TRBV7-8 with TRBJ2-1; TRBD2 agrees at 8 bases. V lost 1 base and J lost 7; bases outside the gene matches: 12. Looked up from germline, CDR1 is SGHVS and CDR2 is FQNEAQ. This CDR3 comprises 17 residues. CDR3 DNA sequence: TGTGCCAGCAGCTTAGGGTTTCGGGAGGGGTGGGATAATGAGCAGTTCTTC. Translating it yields CASSLGFREGWDNEQFF.

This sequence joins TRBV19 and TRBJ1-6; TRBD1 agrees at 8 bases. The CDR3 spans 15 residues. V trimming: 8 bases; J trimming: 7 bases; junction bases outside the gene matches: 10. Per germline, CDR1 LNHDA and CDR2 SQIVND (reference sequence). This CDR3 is CASSKTDRDNSPLHF. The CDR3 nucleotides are TGTGCCAGTTCAAAAACGGACAGGGACAATTCACCCCTCCACTTT.

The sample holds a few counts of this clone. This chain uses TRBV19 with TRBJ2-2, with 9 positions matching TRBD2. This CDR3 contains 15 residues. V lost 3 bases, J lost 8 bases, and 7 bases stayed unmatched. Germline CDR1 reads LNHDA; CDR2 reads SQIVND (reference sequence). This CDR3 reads CASSIRLAGRGELFF. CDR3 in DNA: TGTGCCAGTAGTATCAGGCTAGCGGGAAGAGGGGAGCTGTTTTTT.

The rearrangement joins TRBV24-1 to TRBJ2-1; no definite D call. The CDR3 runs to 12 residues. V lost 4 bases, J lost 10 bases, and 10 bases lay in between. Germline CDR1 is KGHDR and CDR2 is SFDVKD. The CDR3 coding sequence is TGTGCCACCAGTGACCCTAGTTTGGAGCAGTTCTTC. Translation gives CATSDPSLEQFF.

In DNA form, the CDR3 reads TGTGCCAGCAGTTACGGGTGGAGGCAAGAGACCCAGTACTTC. Encoded protein: CASSYGWRQETQYF. This chain uses TRBV6-5 with TRBJ2-5; possibly TRBD2 for D (5 bases). The CDR3 has 14 amino acids. The germline V and J ends were trimmed by 2 bases and 2 bases, with 9 bases remaining between them. CDR1 and CDR2 (germline): MNHEY, SVGAGI.

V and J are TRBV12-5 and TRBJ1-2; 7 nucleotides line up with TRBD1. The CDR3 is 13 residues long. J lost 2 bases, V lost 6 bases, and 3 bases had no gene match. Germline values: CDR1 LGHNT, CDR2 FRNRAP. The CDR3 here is CASGLGQNYGYTF. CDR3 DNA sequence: TGTGCTAGTGGCCTGGGACAGAACTATGGCTACACCTTC.

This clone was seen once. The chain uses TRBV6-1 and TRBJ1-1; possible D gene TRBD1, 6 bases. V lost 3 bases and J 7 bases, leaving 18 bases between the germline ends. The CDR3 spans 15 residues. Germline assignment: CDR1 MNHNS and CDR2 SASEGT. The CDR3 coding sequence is TGTGCCAGCAGTGATATGTCTCGGCCCAGGGGTGAAGCTTTCTTT. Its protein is CASSDMSRPRGEAFF.

The CDR3 coding sequence is TGTGCCAGCCGAGATACCGGGACAGGGTTTTCACCCCTCCACTTT. Encoded protein: CASRDTGTGFSPLHF. V usage is TRBV13 and J usage is TRBJ1-6, with 9 bases aligning to TRBD1. Germline lookup yields CDR1 PRHDT and CDR2 FYEKMQ (reference sequence). V dropped 8 bases and J dropped 9; count of bases not matched to a gene: 11. The CDR3 has 15 residues.

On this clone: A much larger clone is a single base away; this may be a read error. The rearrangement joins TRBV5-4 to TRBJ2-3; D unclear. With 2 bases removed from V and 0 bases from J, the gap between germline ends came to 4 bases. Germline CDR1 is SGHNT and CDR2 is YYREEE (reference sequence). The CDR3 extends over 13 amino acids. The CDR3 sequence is CASSLTSTDTQYF. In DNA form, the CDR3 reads TGTGCCAGCAGCTTAACTAGCACAGATACGCAGTATTTT.

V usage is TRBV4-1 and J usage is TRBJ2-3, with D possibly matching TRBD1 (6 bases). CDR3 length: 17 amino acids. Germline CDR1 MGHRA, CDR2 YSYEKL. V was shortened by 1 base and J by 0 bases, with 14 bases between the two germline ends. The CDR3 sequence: CASSQGPGQPSTDTQYF. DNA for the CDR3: TGCGCCAGCAGCCAAGGTCCGGGACAACCAAGCACAGATACGCAGTATTTT.

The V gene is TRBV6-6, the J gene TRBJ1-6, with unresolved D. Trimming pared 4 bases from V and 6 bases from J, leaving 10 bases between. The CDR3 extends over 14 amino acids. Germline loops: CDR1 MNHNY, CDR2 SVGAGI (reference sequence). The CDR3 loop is CASSLSPGNSPLHF. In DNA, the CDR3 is TGTGCCAGCAGTTTATCACCGGGTAATTCACCCCTCCACTTT.

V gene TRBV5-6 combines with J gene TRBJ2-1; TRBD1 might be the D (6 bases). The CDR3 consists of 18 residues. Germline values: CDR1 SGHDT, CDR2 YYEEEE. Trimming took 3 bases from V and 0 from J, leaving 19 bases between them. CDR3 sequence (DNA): TGTGCCAGCAGCTCCATACGAGCGACAGGCATCTCCTACAATGAGCAGTTCTTC. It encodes CASSSIRATGISYNEQFF.

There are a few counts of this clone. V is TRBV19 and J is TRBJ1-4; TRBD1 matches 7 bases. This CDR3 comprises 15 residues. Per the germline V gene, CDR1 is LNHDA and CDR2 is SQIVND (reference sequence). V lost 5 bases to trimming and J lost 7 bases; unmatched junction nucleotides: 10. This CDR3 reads CASSPNQRQGEKLFF. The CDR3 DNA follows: TGTGCCAGTAGTCCCAACCAGCGACAGGGTGAAAAACTGTTTTTT.

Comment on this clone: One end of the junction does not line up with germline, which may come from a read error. The CDR3 sequence: CASSRVGGNAEAFF. The CDR3 DNA reads TGTGCCAGCAGCCGAGTTGGGGGGAACGCTGAAGCTTTCTTT. V usage is TRBV13 and J usage is TRBJ1-1, with D perhaps matching TRBD1 (5 bases). The V gene's germline CDR1 is PRHDT and CDR2 FYEKMQ (reference sequence). The CDR3 covers 14 residues.

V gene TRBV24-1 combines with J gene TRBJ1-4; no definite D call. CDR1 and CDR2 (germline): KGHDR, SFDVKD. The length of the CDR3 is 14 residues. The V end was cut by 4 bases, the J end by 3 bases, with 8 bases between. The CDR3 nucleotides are TGTGCCACCAGTGAAGACGGGGCTAATGAAAAACTGTTTTTT. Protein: CATSEDGANEKLFF.

The CDR3 protein is CASSYSDRGTPYEQYF. CDR3 DNA sequence: TGTGCCAGCAGTTACTCAGACCGAGGAACCCCCTACGAGCAGTACTTC. The chain combines TRBV6-6 with TRBJ2-7; D is uncertain. The CDR3 runs 16 residues. Germline CDR1 is MNHNY and CDR2 is SVGAGI (reference sequence). V gave up 0 bases and J gave up 2 bases, with 14 bases separating them.

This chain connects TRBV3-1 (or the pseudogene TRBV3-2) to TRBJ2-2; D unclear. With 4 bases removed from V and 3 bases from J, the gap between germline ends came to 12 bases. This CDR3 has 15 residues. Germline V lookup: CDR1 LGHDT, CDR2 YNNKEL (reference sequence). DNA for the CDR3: TGTGCCAGCAGCCTCGGGTCCGCGGACACCGGGGAGCTGTTTTTT. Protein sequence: CASSLGSADTGELFF.

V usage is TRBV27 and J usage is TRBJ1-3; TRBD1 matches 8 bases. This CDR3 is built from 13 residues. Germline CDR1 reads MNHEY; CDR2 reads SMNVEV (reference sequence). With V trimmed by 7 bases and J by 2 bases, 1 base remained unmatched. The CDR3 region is CASMTGAGNTIYF. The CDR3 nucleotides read TGTGCCAGCATGACAGGGGCTGGAAACACCATATATTTT.

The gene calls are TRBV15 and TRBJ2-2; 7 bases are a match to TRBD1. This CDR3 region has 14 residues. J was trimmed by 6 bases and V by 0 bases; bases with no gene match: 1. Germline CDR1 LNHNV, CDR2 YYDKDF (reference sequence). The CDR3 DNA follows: TGTGCCACCAGCAGAGATAGGGGGCCCGGGGAGCTGTTTTTT. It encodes CATSRDRGPGELFF.

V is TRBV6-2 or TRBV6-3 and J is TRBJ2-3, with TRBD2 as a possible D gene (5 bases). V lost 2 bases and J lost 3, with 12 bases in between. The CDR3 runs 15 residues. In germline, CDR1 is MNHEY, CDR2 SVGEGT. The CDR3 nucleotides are TGTGCCAGCAGTTACCCCTCTCGGACTACAGATACGCAGTATTTT. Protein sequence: CASSYPSRTTDTQYF.

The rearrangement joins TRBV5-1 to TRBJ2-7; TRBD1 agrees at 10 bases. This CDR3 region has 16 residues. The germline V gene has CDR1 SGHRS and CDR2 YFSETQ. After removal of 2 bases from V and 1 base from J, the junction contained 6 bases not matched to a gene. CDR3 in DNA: TGCGCCAGCAGCTTTGGTGGGGGACAGGGGTCCTACGAGCAGTACTTC. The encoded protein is CASSFGGGQGSYEQYF.

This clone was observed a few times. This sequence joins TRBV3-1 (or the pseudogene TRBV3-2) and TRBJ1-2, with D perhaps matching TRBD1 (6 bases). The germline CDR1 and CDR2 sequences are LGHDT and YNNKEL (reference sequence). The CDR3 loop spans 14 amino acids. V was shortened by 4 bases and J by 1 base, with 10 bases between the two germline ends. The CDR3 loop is CASSPTGGNYGYTF. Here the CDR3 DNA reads TGTGCCAGCAGCCCGACAGGTGGTAACTATGGCTACACCTTC.